This record looks at one TCR beta chain sequence and its context. Its antigen target is currently unknown. No base qualities exist here, and no much larger clone lies one base off it. The record originates from a study of blood T cell repertoires in COVID-19 (TCRdb year 2020). With regard to the full study: The collaborator samples originated in the United States, Italy and Spain and spanned the acute and convalescent phases of COVID-19. The prospective study material was composed of cDNA or gDNA derived from T cells, B-cell-depleted T cells, or PBMCs. The dataset comprised deeply sampled blood TCRbeta repertoires from subjects exposed to, actively infected with, or recovered from COVID-19. The repertoires were released in a freely available public database intended as a resource for research on the immune response to SARS-CoV-2. The samples were drawn from two sources: the first 160 participants of the ongoing ImmuneRACE study, and about 1,300 subjects contributed by 6 global collaborators. A de-identified subject ID, COVID-19 status, age in years and sex were almost always included in the sample metadata. Where available, HLA class I and class II types were taken from metadata supplied by the sample provider and were not determined by assay-based typing. Paper-wide results and their limitations: The amount of clinical and demographic metadata varied by source and participant and was provided uncurated.

TCRbeta CDR3 regions were amplified from genomic DNA by means of the immunoSEQ Assay, a bias-controlled multiplex PCR. On the study's bioinformatics: The number of nucleated cells in each sample was estimated from the amplification of reference gene primers within the assay. To quantify the absolute abundance of each unique TCRbeta CDR3 rearrangement, sequence reads were collapsed and filtered. Productive Simpson clonality was computed per sample as the square root of Simpson's diversity index over productive rearrangements. TCRdb retrieved this table from immuneACCESS and kept in-frame rearrangements only. Not all clones are present; in checked studies, unresolved V genes account for under half, and no reason is known for the remainder. V and J calls plus clone size are reproduced from that table; the DNA served to infer D and trimming. The sample contains 190,000 or so clones, roughly 89% of them found a single time. The ten biggest clones cover approximately 6.2% of the sample.

Samples from volunteer blood donors who had recovered from COVID-19 were contributed by a second Seattle source. Each collaborating institution followed its own protocols to collect whole blood in K2EDTA tubes. For TCRbeta analysis, collaborator samples were shipped as frozen whole blood, as isolated PBMCs, or as DNA extracted from either sample type. This TCR was recovered from a man between 60 and 70 years old who had recovered from COVID-19. The sequenced sample consisted of peripheral blood.

The bases read TGTGCCAGCAGTTACTCGGGGACACAGGGTTCGGAGACCCAGTACTTC. It codes for CASSYSGTQGSETQYF. This receptor chain uses TRBV6-6 and TRBJ2-5; tentative D gene TRBD1, with 6 bases matching. The CDR3 sequence holds 16 residues, the cysteine and phenylalanine included. Only CDR3 DNA remains: 48 bases, in frame from the first base. At the junction V is shortened by 0 bases and J by 5 bases, with 16 bases in between. Reading the germline V gene (reference sequence) gives CDR1 MNHNY and CDR2 SVGAGI.